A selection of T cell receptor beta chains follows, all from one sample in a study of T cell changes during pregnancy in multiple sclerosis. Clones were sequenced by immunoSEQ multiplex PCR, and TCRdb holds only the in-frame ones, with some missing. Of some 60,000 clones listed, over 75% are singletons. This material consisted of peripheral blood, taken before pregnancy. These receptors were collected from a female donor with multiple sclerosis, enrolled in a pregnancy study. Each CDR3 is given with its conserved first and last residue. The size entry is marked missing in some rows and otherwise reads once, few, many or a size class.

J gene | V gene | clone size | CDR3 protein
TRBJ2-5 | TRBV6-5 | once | CASSYSREETQYF
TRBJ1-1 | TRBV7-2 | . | CASSLVGAQAFF
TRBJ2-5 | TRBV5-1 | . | CASGFNPGGLGVETQYF
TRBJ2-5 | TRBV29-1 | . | CSLSGGETQYF
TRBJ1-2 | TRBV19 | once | CASSTRQGRHGYTF
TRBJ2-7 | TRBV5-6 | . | CASSFDAGSSYEQYF
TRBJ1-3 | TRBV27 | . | CASSSLRVGGNTIYF
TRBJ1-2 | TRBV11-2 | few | CASSLGLGQGGGYTF
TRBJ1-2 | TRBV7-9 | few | CASSRANYGYTF
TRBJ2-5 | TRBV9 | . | CASSRGETQYF
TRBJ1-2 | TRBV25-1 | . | CASSESTGGADGYTF
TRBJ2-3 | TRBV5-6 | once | CASSPIGQSLTDTQYF
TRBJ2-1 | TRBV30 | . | CAWAGLAGGHAYNEQFF
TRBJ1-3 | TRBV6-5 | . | CASSRRGAAGNTIYF
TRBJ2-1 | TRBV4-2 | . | CASSQVLAGNEQFF
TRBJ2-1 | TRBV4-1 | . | CASSQDHPGGNYNEQFF
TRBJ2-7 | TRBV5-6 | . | CASSFRTGSSYEQYF
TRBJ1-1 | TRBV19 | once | CASSLNGQGTSAFF
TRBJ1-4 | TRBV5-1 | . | CASSPPGQMNEKLFF
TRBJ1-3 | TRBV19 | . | CASNRDRGETFGNTIYF
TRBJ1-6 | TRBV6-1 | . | CASSDPAGGESSYNSPLHF
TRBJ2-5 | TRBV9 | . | CASSSRDWVQETQYF
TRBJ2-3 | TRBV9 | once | CASSPRGTSGGTDTQYF
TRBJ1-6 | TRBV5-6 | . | CASSLPGGIPGNSPLHF
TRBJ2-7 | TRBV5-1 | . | CASSRGTLYEQYF
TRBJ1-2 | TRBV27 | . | CASSEGGRNYGYTF
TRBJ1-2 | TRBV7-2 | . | CASSLTVVNYGYTF
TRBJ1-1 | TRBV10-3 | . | CATRAHLNTEAFF
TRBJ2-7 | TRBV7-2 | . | CASSLNSGQGSYEQYF
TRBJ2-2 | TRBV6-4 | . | CASSDLTRQTTGELFF
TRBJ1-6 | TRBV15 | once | CATSVWTGGRSPLHF
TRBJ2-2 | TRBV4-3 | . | CASSQEGRGSGELFF
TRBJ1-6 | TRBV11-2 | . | CASSSYTGLPSPLHF
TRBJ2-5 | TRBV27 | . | CASSIHWTSPLETQYF
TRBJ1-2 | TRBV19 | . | CASRPWDRGLYGYTF
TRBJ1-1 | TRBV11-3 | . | CASSLKGGRGSEGEAFF
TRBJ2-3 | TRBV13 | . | CASSPPAEGVDTQYF
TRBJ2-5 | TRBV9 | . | CASSVQGTGVETQYF
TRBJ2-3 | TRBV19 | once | CASSTGITDTQYF
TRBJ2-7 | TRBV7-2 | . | CASSLNLGGGTHEQYF
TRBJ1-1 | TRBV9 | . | CASSVVQGAGTEAFF
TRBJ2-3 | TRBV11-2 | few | CASSRSTSGGEQYF